These 14 T cell receptor beta chains were sequenced from one sample in a study of vaccination and CD4 T cells after COVID-19. The sample's treatment: roughly 11-day PBMC culture with coronavirus spike peptide pools or control peptides (ViraFEST assay). These CD4+ T cells came from an unexposed donor, sampled before the COVID-19 pandemic (2011-2018). CD4+ T cells that had been cultured provided DNA sequenced with the Oncomine TCR Beta short-read assay. Researchers extracted genomic DNA from CD4+ T cells that had been cultured. TCRdb reanalysed the PCR reads using MiXCR and keeps one entry per CDR3 protein. The sample includes around 8,400 distinct CDR3 sequences, less than 45% of them seen just once. The antigens for these receptors are not known. Sequencing was done on a sample of CD4+ T cells from blood, cultured in vitro. The origin of the receptors is a human donor in good health.

This clonotype was seen once. The J gene is TRBJ2-7, the V gene TRBV19; D is possibly TRBD1 or TRBD2 (5 bases each). The V and J ends lost 4 bases and 6 bases respectively, with 16 bases between them. The CDR3 loop spans 14 amino acids. From germline, CDR1 is LNHDA and CDR2 SQIVND (reference sequence). CDR3 amino acids: CASSKPQGPREQYF. In DNA, the CDR3 is TGTGCCAGTAGTAAACCTCAGGGACCCCGCGAGCAGTACTTC.

V usage is TRBV5-1 and J usage is TRBJ1-1, with a tentative D call TRBD1 (5 bases). V lost 4 bases to trimming and J lost 6 bases, with 16 bases between them. Germline V gene data show CDR1 as SGHRS and CDR2 as YFSETQ. This CDR3 contains 14 residues. CDR3 sequence reads: CASSTDGGSAEAFF. Here the CDR3 DNA reads TGCGCCAGCAGCACGGACGGGGGGTCTGCTGAAGCTTTCTTT.

The V call is TRBV5-5, the J call TRBJ1-6; 7 nucleotides agree with TRBD1. The CDR3 runs to 16 residues. V lost 6 bases and J lost 8; bases outside the gene matches: 14. In germline, CDR1 is SGHKS, CDR2 YYEKEE (reference sequence). For the CDR3, the DNA is TGTGCCAGCACCGATCCGGGAACAGGGGTATATTCACCCCTCCACTTT. Translated, it gives CASTDPGTGVYSPLHF.

V is TRBV6-1 and J is TRBJ2-7; D may match TRBD1 or TRBD2 (6 bases each). This CDR3 has 13 residues. Looked up from germline, CDR1 is MNHNS and CDR2 is SASEGT. The V gene lost 5 bases and the J gene lost 2 bases, with 10 bases spanning the gap. This CDR3 is CASSQEGAYEQYF. CDR3 nucleotide sequence: TGTGCCAGCAGTCAGGAGGGGGCCTACGAGCAGTACTTC.

This clonotype was seen once. This may stem from a read error, because a much larger clone lies one nucleotide away. V gene TRBV6-1 combines with J gene TRBJ1-2, with unresolved D. The CDR3 sequence is 14 residues long. The germline V and J ends were trimmed by 6 bases and 8 bases, with 19 bases remaining between them. Per germline, CDR1 MNHNS and CDR2 SASEGT. CDR3 coding DNA: TGTGCCAGCAGCCTCGGTGCCGAGGACGGGGGCTACACCTTC. Its protein is CASSLGAEDGGYTF.

For the CDR3, the DNA is TGTGCCAGCAGCCCCGGGACAGGGGGTGTCTACGAGCAGTACTTC. It yields the protein CASSPGTGGVYEQYF. This sequence joins TRBV7-2 and TRBJ2-7; 11 bases map to TRBD1. CDR3 length equals 15 residues. The ends lost 5 bases at V and 3 bases at J; junction bases unmatched: 6. CDR1 SGHTA and CDR2 FQGNSA come from the germline V gene. Drawing the rest from reference TRBV7-2 and TRBJ2-7, the complete variable domain is GAGVSQSPSNKVTEKGKDVELRCDPISGHTALYWYRQSLGQGLEFLIYFQGNSAPDKSGLPSDRFSAERTGGSVSTLTIQRTQQEDSAVYLCASSPGTGGVYEQYFGPGTRLTVT.

The chain recombines TRBV12-3 or TRBV12-4 with TRBJ1-2; 7 bases are shared with TRBD1. Trimming at V came to 5 bases and at J to 3 bases, leaving 9 bases not matched to a gene. The CDR3 has 15 amino acids. CDR3: CASSPRQGNHYGYTF. The CDR3 DNA reads TGTGCCAGCAGTCCCCGACAGGGAAACCACTATGGCTACACCTTC.

This clonotype was observed a single time. V gene TRBV5-4 combines with J gene TRBJ1-5, with TRBD1 as a possible D gene (5 bases). Germline V gene data show CDR1 as SGHNT and CDR2 as YYREEE (reference sequence). The CDR3 consists of 15 residues. Trimming took off 4 bases at V and 4 bases at J, with 15 bases between the two ends. CDR3 DNA sequence: TGTGCCAGCAGCACAGGACCCCTGACAAATCAGCCCCAGCATTTT. It yields the protein CASSTGPLTNQPQHF.

This clonotype has just a few counts. This chain connects TRBV20-1 to TRBJ2-7, with D perhaps given as TRBD1 or TRBD2 (6 bases each). Germline loops: CDR1 DFQATT, CDR2 SNEGSKA (reference sequence). V shed 6 bases and J shed 9 bases, with 12 bases lying between them. The length of the CDR3 is 10 residues. CDR3 coding DNA: TGCAGTGCCCTACGGGGGCGGCAGTACTTC. Amino acid sequence: CSALRGRQYF.

As to this clonotype: This may arise from a read error, as a much more abundant clone is one base away. The genes are TRBV20-1 and TRBJ1-5; TRBD1 matches 7 bases. The germline V gene has CDR1 DFQATT and CDR2 SNEGSKA (reference sequence). This CDR3 is 16 amino acids long. CDR3 nucleotides: TGCAGTGCTAGAGATCCTCAGGGGGTGATAGGGCAGCCCCAGCGTTTT. Translating it yields CSARDPQGVIGQPQRF.

CDR3 DNA sequence: TGTGCCAGCAGTGAGGAGGGGGGCACTGAAGCTTTCTTT. This codes for CASSEEGGTEAFF. This chain connects TRBV6-4 to TRBJ1-1; possibly TRBD1 for D (6 bases). In germline, CDR1 is MRHNA, CDR2 SNTAGT. CDR3 size: 13 residues. The germline V and J ends were trimmed by 3 bases and 4 bases, with 9 bases remaining between them.

J is TRBJ1-6 and V is TRBV2; 8 bases are shared with TRBD1. The germline V gene has CDR1 SNHLY and CDR2 FYNNEI. Unmatched junction bases numbered 13, after V lost 7 bases and J lost 8 bases. CDR3 length equals 16 residues. CDR3 residues: CASTQDRARGDSPLHF. The CDR3, as DNA: TGTGCCAGCACCCAGGACAGGGCGAGGGGTGATTCACCCCTCCACTTT.

The rearrangement uses TRBV20-1 and TRBJ1-2; 9 nucleotides line up with TRBD1. After removal of 4 bases from V and 7 bases from J, the junction contained 10 bases not matched to a gene. There are 14 residues in the CDR3. Germline values: CDR1 DFQATT, CDR2 SNEGSKA (reference sequence). CDR3 region: CSAKPGTGIRGYTF. DNA of the CDR3: TGCAGTGCTAAACCCGGGACAGGGATACGTGGCTACACCTTC.

The rearrangement uses TRBV20-1 and TRBJ2-3; perhaps TRBD2 as D (6 bases). Looked up from germline, CDR1 is DFQATT and CDR2 is SNEGSKA (reference sequence). The CDR3 consists of 14 residues. Trimming pared 6 bases from V and 1 base from J, leaving 14 bases between. CDR3 sequence reads: CSARDSAGTDTQYF. The DNA for the CDR3 is TGCAGTGCCCGGGACTCCGCCGGCACAGATACGCAGTATTTT.